This entry lists 23 T cell receptor beta chains sequenced from one sample in a study of glioma-infiltrating T cells. Using RNA template, CDR3s of TCR alpha and beta were amplified with iRepertoire arm-PCR. One entry per CDR3 protein, called by TCRdb with MiXCR from the multiplex PCR reads. The data contain approximately 120,000 distinct CDR3 sequences, around 23% of them singletons. The sample taken for sequencing was glioma tissue, nonneoplastic brain tissue, or PBMCs (not recorded which). These TCRs come from a human donor with low-grade glioma or glioblastoma, undergoing nonglioma brain surgery, or in good health (not recorded which).

The V gene is TRBV29-1, the J gene TRBJ1-1; D ambiguous. The germline gives CDR1 SQVTM, CDR2 ANQGSEA. This CDR3 has 11 residues. The CDR3 reads CRVRKNTEAFF. CDR3 nucleotide sequence: TGCAGAGTCCGCAAGAACACTGAAGCTTTCTTT.

This clonotype has a count of ten or more. The chain links TRBV6-2 or TRBV6-3 to TRBJ2-5; D remains unclear. V was trimmed by 5 bases and J by 5 bases, leaving 15 bases between them. CDR1 and CDR2 (germline): MNHEY, SVGEGT. This CDR3 is 14 amino acids long. The chain's CDR3 is CASSLYLVFETQYF. CDR3 nucleotides: TGTGCCAGCAGTCTCTATTTGGTTTTCGAGACCCAGTACTTC.

The chain uses TRBV3-1 and TRBJ1-5, with 7 bases identical to TRBD1. CDR3 size: 17 residues. Germline CDR1 LGHDT, CDR2 YNNKEL (reference sequence). J was trimmed by 1 base and V by 1 base; bases with no gene match: 7. Here the CDR3 reads CASSQVITGESNQPQHF. The CDR3 coding sequence is TGTGCCAGCAGCCAAGTCATAACAGGGGAGAGCAATCAGCCCCAGCATTTT.

This clonotype was found many times. The CDR3 reads CAWSQKTQYF. The CDR3 region has the DNA TGTGCCTGGAGTCAAAAGACCCAGTACTTC. The V call is TRBV30, the J call TRBJ2-5, with D unresolved. V lost 2 bases to trimming and J lost 6 bases, with 4 bases between them. CDR1 and CDR2 from the germline V gene are GTSNPN and SVGIG (reference sequence). CDR3 length equals 10 residues.

The table lists this clonotype with many counts. This chain uses TRBV6-1 with TRBJ2-3; perhaps TRBD2 as D (5 bases). This CDR3 spans 15 amino acids. Germline assignment: CDR1 MNHNS and CDR2 SASEGT. The ends were cut back, 4 bases at V and 5 bases at J, with 16 bases in the middle. CDR3 amino acids: CASSGDEGFIDTQYF. CDR3 sequence (DNA): TGTGCCAGCAGTGGGGATGAGGGATTTATAGATACGCAGTATTTT.

J is TRBJ2-7 and V is TRBV7-2; TRBD1 matches 12 bases. The germline V gene has CDR1 SGHTA and CDR2 FQGNSA. The CDR3 runs 15 residues. With 3 bases clipped from V and 2 bases from J, the junction kept 2 bases outside the gene matches. CDR3 sequence reads: CASSFGTGGAYEQYF. For the CDR3, the DNA is TGTGCCAGCAGCTTCGGGACAGGGGGCGCCTACGAGCAGTACTTC.

Turning to this clonotype: Its ends do not fully match the called genes, so a read error is possible. The rearrangement joins TRBV7-2 to TRBJ1-2; 9 bases are a match to TRBD1. Germline CDR1 reads SGHTA; CDR2 reads FQGNSA. The CDR3 loop spans 14 amino acids. The CDR3 DNA is TGTGCCAGCAGCCCCGGGACAGGGCTCTATGTCTACACCTTC. It codes for CASSPGTGLYVYTF.

This clonotype has at least ten counts. The V call is TRBV6-1, the J call TRBJ2-1, with 10 bases that match TRBD2. The CDR3 is 15 amino acids. The V gene's germline CDR1 is MNHNS and CDR2 SASEGT. V was clipped by 7 bases and J by 3 bases; unmatched bases: 6. CDR3 region: CASNPWTSGYNEQFF. CDR3 DNA sequence: TGTGCCAGCAACCCTTGGACTAGCGGCTACAATGAGCAGTTCTTC.

This clonotype was counted at least ten times. The chain couples TRBV4-1 to TRBJ2-7, with 7 bases identical to TRBD1. The J segment lost 1 base and the V segment lost 2 bases, leaving 8 bases of the junction unmatched. Germline V CDR1 and CDR2: MGHRA, YSYEKL. The CDR3 is made up of 16 amino acids. CDR3: CASSQSRTGRSYEQYF. For the CDR3, the DNA is TGCGCCAGCAGCCAATCGCGGACAGGACGTTCCTACGAGCAGTACTTC.

For this clonotype: This may arise from a read error, as a much more abundant clone is one base away. The chain uses TRBV4-1 and TRBJ2-7; D is tentatively TRBD1 or TRBD2 (5 bases each). Trimming removed 8 bases from V and 5 bases from J, with 16 bases in between. Germline V gives CDR1 MGHRA, CDR2 YSYEKL. The CDR3 loop spans 13 amino acids. CDR3 protein: CASGGLGADEQYF. CDR3 in DNA: TGCGCCAGCGGAGGTCTAGGGGCCGACGAGCAGTACTTC.

The table lists this clonotype with many counts. V is TRBV19 and J is TRBJ1-1, with 8 positions matching TRBD1. After removal of 3 bases from V and 9 bases from J, the junction contained 3 bases not matched to a gene. This CDR3 has 12 amino acids. Germline V gene sequence: CDR1 LNHDA, CDR2 SQIVND (reference sequence). The CDR3 DNA reads TGTGCCAGTAGTATCGACAGGGGTCAAGCTTTCTTT. It yields the protein CASSIDRGQAFF.

With respect to this clonotype: A single base separates this from a much larger clone, so it may be a read error. V gene TRBV5-4 combines with J gene TRBJ2-3; D gene unclear. Germline assignment: CDR1 SGHNT and CDR2 YYREEE (reference sequence). V dropped 0 bases and J dropped 2 bases, with 7 bases sitting between them. This CDR3 is built from 14 residues. CDR3 residues: CASSLVLPTDTQYF. Here the CDR3 DNA reads TGTGCCAGCAGCTTGGTTCTTCCCACAGATACGCAGTATTTT.

Ten or more counts support this clonotype. The chain recombines TRBV19 with TRBJ2-3; 7 bases agree with TRBD1. The germline V gene encodes CDR1 LNHDA and CDR2 SQIVND (reference sequence). V lost 5 bases and J lost 6; bases outside the gene matches: 8. The CDR3 length is 14 residues. The chain's CDR3 is CASSFRTGGDTQYF. The CDR3 DNA reads TGTGCCAGTAGTTTCCGGACAGGTGGCGATACGCAGTATTTT.

This clonotype was counted many times. In DNA, the CDR3 is TGTGCCAGCAGCTCACGGGGTCCAAAAGATACGCAGTATTTT. Translating gives CASSSRGPKDTQYF. This sequence joins TRBV7-2 and TRBJ2-3; maybe TRBD2 (5 bases). Trimming took 4 bases from V and 5 from J, leaving 13 bases between them. The CDR3 sequence is 14 residues long. Germline-derived CDR1 and CDR2 are SGHTA and FQGNSA.

The chain uses TRBV20-1 and TRBJ2-3, with TRBD2 matching over 7 bases. The V and J ends lost 0 bases and 4 bases, in that order; junction bases with no gene match: 10. This CDR3 spans 16 amino acids. CDR1 is DFQATT and CDR2 is SNEGSKA in the germline V gene (reference sequence). CDR3 region: CSARDGAGVGADTQYF. CDR3 nucleotide sequence: TGCAGTGCTAGAGATGGTGCGGGAGTAGGAGCAGATACGCAGTATTTT.

V is TRBV29-1 and J is TRBJ2-1; 9 bases match TRBD2. In germline, CDR1 is SQVTM, CDR2 ANQGSEA. The CDR3 length is 16 residues. Trimming cost V 5 bases and J 1 base; bases outside gene matches: 9. The DNA for the CDR3 is TGCAGCGTTTCCGGGTGGCGGGAGGGTTCCTACAATGAGCAGTTCTTC. It translates to CSVSGWREGSYNEQFF.

The chain has TRBV30 and TRBJ1-1; 8 bases are a match to TRBD1. The CDR3 runs to 13 residues. CDR1 is GTSNPN and CDR2 is SVGIG in the germline V gene (reference sequence). V trimming: 4 bases; J trimming: 4 bases; junction bases outside the gene matches: 5. The CDR3 sequence: CAWTGQGTTEAFF. The CDR3 DNA sequence: TGTGCCTGGACTGGACAGGGAACCACTGAAGCTTTCTTT.

This clonotype showed up many times. V is TRBV7-2 and J is TRBJ1-5; D is unresolved. The CDR3 contains 11 residues. V lost 8 bases and J lost 3, with 5 bases in between. Germline assignment: CDR1 SGHTA and CDR2 FQGNSA. The CDR3 protein is CASGNNQPQHF. The CDR3 DNA reads TGTGCCAGCGGAAACAATCAGCCCCAGCATTTT. Drawing the rest from reference TRBV7-2 and TRBJ1-5, the complete variable domain is GAGVSQSPSNKVTEKGKDVELRCDPISGHTALYWYRQSLGQGLEFLIYFQGNSAPDKSGLPSDRFSAERTGGSVSTLTIQRTQQEDSAVYLCASGNNQPQHFGDGTRLSIL.

On this clonotype: This may stem from a read error, because a much larger clone lies one nucleotide away. The chain has TRBV4-1 and TRBJ2-7; the D gene is possibly TRBD1 (6 bases). From germline, CDR1 is MGHRA and CDR2 YSYEKL. The CDR3 loop spans 14 amino acids. CDR3 protein: CASSQGGLFYGQYF. DNA of the CDR3: TGCGCCAGCAGCCAAGGGGGGCTATTCTACGGGCAGTACTTC.

This clonotype was counted ten times or more. The DNA of the CDR3 is TGTGCCAGCAGCTTAGCGGGGCAAAACATTCAGTACTTC. Translated, it gives CASSLAGQNIQYF. The gene calls are TRBV7-2 and TRBJ2-4, with a weak D call TRBD1 (5 bases). Trimming shortened V by 0 bases and J by 5 bases, and 5 bases separated the two germline ends. This CDR3 spans 13 amino acids. Germline V gene sequence: CDR1 SGHTA, CDR2 FQGNSA. The full variable domain, its missing parts supplied by reference TRBV7-2 and TRBJ2-4, is GAGVSQSPSNKVTEKGKDVELRCDPISGHTALYWYRQSLGQGLEFLIYFQGNSAPDKSGLPSDRFSAERTGGSVSTLTIQRTQQEDSAVYLCASSLAGQNIQYFGAGTRLSVL.

In the case of this clonotype: This may stem from a read error, because a much larger clone lies one nucleotide away. The rearrangement links TRBV6-4 to TRBJ2-2; D may be TRBD2 (5 bases). The germline V and J ends were trimmed by 5 bases and 2 bases, with 9 bases remaining between them. The CDR3 is made up of 14 amino acids. The germline CDR1 and CDR2 sequences are MRHNA and SNTAGT. The CDR3 DNA reads as TGTGCCAGCAGTAGGACTGTTAACACCGGGGAGCTGTTTTTT. Translating it yields CASSRTVNTGELFF.

This clonotype was picked up many times. The chain has TRBV10-3 and TRBJ2-5; TRBD2 matches 13 bases. Germline assignment: CDR1 ENHRY and CDR2 SYGVKD. The CDR3 sequence is 16 residues long. V was clipped by 0 bases and J by 2 bases; unmatched bases: 0. The DNA of the CDR3 is TGTGCCATCAGTGAGTCGGGACTAGCGGGACAAGAGACCCAGTACTTC. Its translation is CAISESGLAGQETQYF.

This clonotype was counted ten times or more. The chain combines TRBV7-2 with TRBJ1-2; 9 bases align to TRBD1. With V trimmed by 5 bases and J by 5 bases, 3 bases remained unmatched. Germline lookup yields CDR1 SGHTA and CDR2 FQGNSA. The CDR3 is 13 amino acids. CDR3 coding DNA: TGTGCCAGCAGCGCGGGACAGGGTTATGGCTACACCTTC. This sequence encodes CASSAGQGYGYTF. Based on the CDR3 plus reference TRBV7-2 and TRBJ1-2, the full variable domain is GAGVSQSPSNKVTEKGKDVELRCDPISGHTALYWYRQSLGQGLEFLIYFQGNSAPDKSGLPSDRFSAERTGGSVSTLTIQRTQQEDSAVYLCASSAGQGYGYTFGSGTRLTVV.